This is a list of T cell receptor beta chains from one sample in a study of untreated major depressive disorder. TCRdb's table, derived via immunoSEQ multiplex PCR, lists solely in-frame clones and lacks some. This sample yields about 25,000 clones, of which roughly nine tenths are seen a single time; roughly 0.72% belongs to the top ten. Sequenced material: CD4+ T cells from PBMCs. The receptors shown here come from a woman younger than 45 with major depressive disorder. Both conserved end residues are part of each CDR3. The order of the fields is V gene, J gene, clone size, CDR3 length, D gene, CDR3 DNA, CDR3 protein. A D gene is named only where the DNA matches it firmly. Clone size is stated in some rows and not others, as once, few, many or a class when expanded.

V gene: TRBV11-1
J gene: TRBJ2-2
clone size: .
CDR3 length: 11
D gene: .
CDR3 DNA: TGTGCCAGCAGCTTAATCGGGGAGCTGTTTTTT
CDR3 protein: CASSLIGELFF

V gene: TRBV9
J gene: TRBJ1-3
clone size: .
CDR3 length: 15
D gene: TRBD1
CDR3 DNA: TGTGCCAGCAGCGTATTCGACAGGGAATCCCCCACCATATATTTT
CDR3 protein: CASSVFDRESPTIYF

V gene: TRBV5-6
J gene: TRBJ1-1
clone size: .
CDR3 length: 18
D gene: TRBD1
CDR3 DNA: TGTGCCAGCAGCTTTTTAGTGGGACAGGGGTCGTCGAACACTGAAGCTTTCTTT
CDR3 protein: CASSFLVGQGSSNTEAFF

V gene: TRBV5-1
J gene: TRBJ1-6
clone size: .
CDR3 length: 15
D gene: TRBD1
CDR3 DNA: TGCGCCAGCAGCTTGACCGGGACAGGGGGACCACCCCTCCACTTT
CDR3 protein: CASSLTGTGGPPLHF

V gene: TRBV14
J gene: TRBJ2-1
clone size: .
CDR3 length: 16
D gene: TRBD2
CDR3 DNA: TGTGCCAGCAGCCCACTTAGCGGGCGGCTCGACAATGAGCAGTTCTTC
CDR3 protein: CASSPLSGRLDNEQFF

V gene: TRBV11-2
J gene: TRBJ2-5
clone size: .
CDR3 length: 13
D gene: .
CDR3 DNA: TGTGCCAGCAGCTTTGGGCAGGCGGGGACCCAGTACTTC
CDR3 protein: CASSFGQAGTQYF

V gene: TRBV9
J gene: TRBJ2-7
clone size: .
CDR3 length: 15
D gene: .
CDR3 DNA: TGTGCCAGCAGCGTAGCTACCGGGACCAACTACGAGCAGTACTTC
CDR3 protein: CASSVATGTNYEQYF

V gene: TRBV28
J gene: TRBJ2-3
clone size: .
CDR3 length: 15
D gene: TRBD2
CDR3 DNA: TGTGCCAGCAGTCCTAGCGGGATGGGCACAGATACGCAGTATTTT
CDR3 protein: CASSPSGMGTDTQYF

V gene: TRBV7-9
J gene: TRBJ1-6
clone size: .
CDR3 length: 14
D gene: .
CDR3 DNA: TGTGCCAGCAGGGAGTTTTCCTATAATTCACCCCTCCACTTT
CDR3 protein: CASREFSYNSPLHF

V gene: TRBV11-2
J gene: TRBJ1-2
clone size: .
CDR3 length: 17
D gene: TRBD1
CDR3 DNA: TGTGCCAGCAGCCGAAGGGGGGGGACAGTCCCGTACTATGGCTACACCTTC
CDR3 protein: CASSRRGGTVPYYGYTF

V gene: TRBV12-5
J gene: TRBJ1-1
clone size: .
CDR3 length: 15
D gene: TRBD1
CDR3 DNA: TGTGCTAGTGGTTCGCCGGACAGGGGTCGCGTAATGGCGTTCTTT
CDR3 protein: CASGSPDRGRVMAFF

V gene: TRBV5-4
J gene: TRBJ1-3
clone size: .
CDR3 length: 16
D gene: .
CDR3 DNA: TGTGCCAGCAGCGGACAGACAGTTAGCTCTGGAAACACCATATATTTT
CDR3 protein: CASSGQTVSSGNTIYF

V gene: TRBV7-9
J gene: TRBJ2-7
clone size: .
CDR3 length: 15
D gene: .
CDR3 DNA: TGTGCCAGCAGCTTAACCCAAGGGACAACCTACGAGCAGTACTTC
CDR3 protein: CASSLTQGTTYEQYF

V gene: TRBV29-1
J gene: TRBJ1-2
clone size: .
CDR3 length: 12
D gene: .
CDR3 DNA: TGCAGCGTTGATGGGCTTAGGGACGGCTACACCTTC
CDR3 protein: CSVDGLRDGYTF

V gene: TRBV6-1
J gene: TRBJ2-4
clone size: .
CDR3 length: 13
D gene: .
CDR3 DNA: TGTGCCAGCTGGGGTTTAGCCAAAAACATTCAGTACTTC
CDR3 protein: CASWGLAKNIQYF

V gene: TRBV4-3
J gene: TRBJ2-1
clone size: once
CDR3 length: 13
D gene: .
CDR3 DNA: TGCGCCAGCAGCCCCCGAAGGGAGGATGAGCAGTTCTTC
CDR3 protein: CASSPRREDEQFF

V gene: TRBV15
J gene: TRBJ2-5
clone size: .
CDR3 length: 15
D gene: .
CDR3 DNA: TGTGCCACCAGCAGAGATTCCCTGATGGACTCGGCCCAGTACTTC
CDR3 protein: CATSRDSLMDSAQYF

V gene: TRBV2
J gene: TRBJ2-5
clone size: .
CDR3 length: 15
D gene: TRBD2
CDR3 DNA: TGTGCCAGCCGACTAGCGGGGGTCTACCAAGAGACCCAGTACTTC
CDR3 protein: CASRLAGVYQETQYF

V gene: TRBV5-1
J gene: TRBJ1-5
clone size: .
CDR3 length: 13
D gene: .
CDR3 DNA: TGCGCCAGCAGCTTGTCACCGAATCAGCCCCAGCATTTT
CDR3 protein: CASSLSPNQPQHF

V gene: TRBV5-1
J gene: TRBJ1-2
clone size: .
CDR3 length: 14
D gene: TRBD1
CDR3 DNA: TGCGCCAGCAGCGGCGGGACAGGGGACTATGGCTACACCTTC
CDR3 protein: CASSGGTGDYGYTF

V gene: TRBV28
J gene: TRBJ2-7
clone size: .
CDR3 length: 17
D gene: .
CDR3 DNA: TGTGCCAGCAGTCCATGGACGGTCTCGAGTAGGGCCTACGAGCAGTACTTC
CDR3 protein: CASSPWTVSSRAYEQYF

V gene: TRBV4-3
J gene: TRBJ1-2
clone size: .
CDR3 length: 15
D gene: .
CDR3 DNA: TGCGCCAGCAGCCAAGAGATCAATTCCCTCTATGGCTACACCTTC
CDR3 protein: CASSQEINSLYGYTF

V gene: TRBV28
J gene: TRBJ1-4
clone size: .
CDR3 length: 14
D gene: .
CDR3 DNA: TGTGCCAGCAGCACGGGTACTCTCCCCACCAAACTGTTTTTT
CDR3 protein: CASSTGTLPTKLFF

V gene: TRBV9
J gene: TRBJ2-3
clone size: .
CDR3 length: 15
D gene: .
CDR3 DNA: TGTGCCAGCAGCCCTCGAGCGGGTGGCACAGATACGCAGTATTTT
CDR3 protein: CASSPRAGGTDTQYF

V gene: TRBV5-1
J gene: TRBJ1-4
clone size: once
CDR3 length: 14
D gene: TRBD1
CDR3 DNA: TGCGCCAGCAGCACTAGGACAGGAGCAGAAAAACTGTTTTTT
CDR3 protein: CASSTRTGAEKLFF

V gene: TRBV29-1
J gene: TRBJ1-2
clone size: few
CDR3 length: 15
D gene: .
CDR3 DNA: TGCAGCGTTGGTCGTAGCGAAAAATCTAACTATGGCTACACCTTC
CDR3 protein: CSVGRSEKSNYGYTF

V gene: TRBV29-1
J gene: TRBJ2-1
clone size: .
CDR3 length: 13
D gene: .
CDR3 DNA: TGCAGCGTGACCCCCGGGACCTACAATGAGCAGTTCTTC
CDR3 protein: CSVTPGTYNEQFF

V gene: TRBV4-2
J gene: TRBJ2-7
clone size: once
CDR3 length: 14
D gene: .
CDR3 DNA: TGTGCCAGCAGCCAACTCGATGGTTCCGACGAGCAGTACTTC
CDR3 protein: CASSQLDGSDEQYF

V gene: TRBV4-1
J gene: TRBJ2-7
clone size: .
CDR3 length: 14
D gene: .
CDR3 DNA: TGCGCCAGCAGCCAACCTGCTCGGTCCTACGAGCAGTACTTC
CDR3 protein: CASSQPARSYEQYF

V gene: TRBV23-1
J gene: TRBJ1-3
clone size: .
CDR3 length: 19
D gene: TRBD1
CDR3 DNA: TGCGCCAGCAGTCAAACCACCCAGGGGGTACTCGGTGCTGGAAACACCATATATTTT
CDR3 protein: CASSQTTQGVLGAGNTIYF

V gene: TRBV5-8
J gene: TRBJ1-2
clone size: .
CDR3 length: 15
D gene: TRBD1
CDR3 DNA: TGTGCCAGCAGCTCGGCTGACAGGGCCCTAGGGGGCTACACCTTC
CDR3 protein: CASSSADRALGGYTF

V gene: TRBV28
J gene: TRBJ2-7
clone size: .
CDR3 length: 17
D gene: TRBD2
CDR3 DNA: TGTGCCAGCAGCTATCCTGGGACTAGCGGTAGCCTCTACGAGCAGTACTTC
CDR3 protein: CASSYPGTSGSLYEQYF

V gene: TRBV6-1
J gene: TRBJ1-4
clone size: .
CDR3 length: 15
D gene: TRBD1
CDR3 DNA: TGTGCCAGCAGCCACAACGGACAGGGAGGTGAAAAACTGTTTTTT
CDR3 protein: CASSHNGQGGEKLFF

V gene: TRBV2
J gene: TRBJ2-3
clone size: .
CDR3 length: 14
D gene: .
CDR3 DNA: TGTGCCAGCAAAGCCCCAGGGGTTACAGATACGCAGTATTTT
CDR3 protein: CASKAPGVTDTQYF

V gene: TRBV29-1
J gene: TRBJ2-7
clone size: .
CDR3 length: 14
D gene: .
CDR3 DNA: TGCAGCGTTGAGGCGGGGTGGAGCTCCTACGAGCAGTACTTC
CDR3 protein: CSVEAGWSSYEQYF

V gene: TRBV9
J gene: TRBJ1-4
clone size: .
CDR3 length: 14
D gene: TRBD1
CDR3 DNA: TGTGCCAGCAGCCGTTATCAGGGGGATGAAAAACTGTTTTTT
CDR3 protein: CASSRYQGDEKLFF

V gene: TRBV5-4
J gene: TRBJ1-4
clone size: .
CDR3 length: 14
D gene: TRBD1
CDR3 DNA: TGTGCCAGCACCAAACAGGGGTTCAATGAAAAACTGTTTTTT
CDR3 protein: CASTKQGFNEKLFF

V gene: TRBV14
J gene: TRBJ1-5
clone size: .
CDR3 length: 14
D gene: .
CDR3 DNA: TGTGCCAGCAGCCAAAGCAATAGCAATCAGCCCCAGCATTTT
CDR3 protein: CASSQSNSNQPQHF

V gene: TRBV5-4
J gene: TRBJ2-5
clone size: .
CDR3 length: 15
D gene: TRBD2
CDR3 DNA: TGTGCCAGCAGCAAGGGGACTAGCGGGAAAGAGACCCAGTACTTC
CDR3 protein: CASSKGTSGKETQYF

V gene: TRBV10-3
J gene: TRBJ2-4
clone size: .
CDR3 length: 14
D gene: .
CDR3 DNA: TGTGCCACCCGGACACCCTACCCCAAAAACATTCAGTACTTC
CDR3 protein: CATRTPYPKNIQYF

V gene: TRBV6-5
J gene: TRBJ2-2
clone size: .
CDR3 length: 13
D gene: TRBD1
CDR3 DNA: TGTGCCAGCAGGGGACAGGGCACCGGGGAGCTGTTTTTT
CDR3 protein: CASRGQGTGELFF

V gene: TRBV5-1
J gene: TRBJ1-6
clone size: .
CDR3 length: 15
D gene: TRBD1
CDR3 DNA: TGCGCCAGCAGCCAAAACACAGGGGGCGGGGCACCCCTCCACTTT
CDR3 protein: CASSQNTGGGAPLHF

V gene: TRBV5-1
J gene: TRBJ2-7
clone size: once
CDR3 length: 16
D gene: TRBD2
CDR3 DNA: TGCGCCAGCAGCTTGGTTTCGTCGACTAGCGGGACAGAGCAGTACTTC
CDR3 protein: CASSLVSSTSGTEQYF

V gene: TRBV19
J gene: TRBJ1-2
clone size: .
CDR3 length: 14
D gene: .
CDR3 DNA: TGTGCCAGTAGTAACCAGGGTGGAACGGTTGGCTACACCTTC
CDR3 protein: CASSNQGGTVGYTF

V gene: TRBV19
J gene: TRBJ2-2
clone size: .
CDR3 length: 16
D gene: TRBD2
CDR3 DNA: TGTGCCAGTAGTATTTTCCCGGGAGGGAGGCCCGGGGAGCTGTTTTTT
CDR3 protein: CASSIFPGGRPGELFF

V gene: TRBV7-2
J gene: TRBJ2-3
clone size: .
CDR3 length: 16
D gene: .
CDR3 DNA: TGTGCCAGCAGCCCAAAACAGGGAACATACACAGATACGCAGTATTTT
CDR3 protein: CASSPKQGTYTDTQYF